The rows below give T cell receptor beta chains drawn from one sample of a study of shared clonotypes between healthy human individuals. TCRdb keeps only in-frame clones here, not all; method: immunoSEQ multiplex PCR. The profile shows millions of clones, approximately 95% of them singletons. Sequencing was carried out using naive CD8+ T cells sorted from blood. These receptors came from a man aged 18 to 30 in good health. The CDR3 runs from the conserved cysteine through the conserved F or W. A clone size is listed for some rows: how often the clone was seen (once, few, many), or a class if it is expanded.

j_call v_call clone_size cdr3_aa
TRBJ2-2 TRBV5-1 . CASSPRGTNTGELFF
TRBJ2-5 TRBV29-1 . CSVEGQGFETQYF
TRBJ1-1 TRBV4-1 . CASSQDNLRFEAFF
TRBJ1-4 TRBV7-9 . CASSSDLDRGGEKLFF
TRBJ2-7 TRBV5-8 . CASSVAGGLYEQYF
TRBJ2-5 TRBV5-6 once CASSLAGYGGPQETQYF
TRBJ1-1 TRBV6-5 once CASRGQGYTEAFF
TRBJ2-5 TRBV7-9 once CASSLDMEETQYF
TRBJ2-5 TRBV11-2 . CASSLELAGVETQYF
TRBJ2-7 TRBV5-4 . CASSLGRGLTYEQYF
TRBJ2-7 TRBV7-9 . CASKRAASYEQYF
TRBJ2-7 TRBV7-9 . CASSSGQVGRDYEQYF
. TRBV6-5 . CASSYSEGNDEQYF
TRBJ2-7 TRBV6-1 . CASNLLGSSYEQYF
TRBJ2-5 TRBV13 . CASSLWVCSMETQYF
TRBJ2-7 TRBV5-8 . CASSLAGGF
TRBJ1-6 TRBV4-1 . CASSQDQQLSGSPLHF
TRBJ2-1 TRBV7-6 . CASSPGAGASSYNEQFF
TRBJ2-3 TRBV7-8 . CASSLTPISTDTQYF
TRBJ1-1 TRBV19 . CASSNRDRAEVNTEAFF
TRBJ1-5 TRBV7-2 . CASSLQGHQPQHF
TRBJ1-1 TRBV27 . CASSVTGGRSTEAFF
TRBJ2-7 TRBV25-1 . CASSAAFYEQYF
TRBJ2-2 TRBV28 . CASSSRTPYTGELFF
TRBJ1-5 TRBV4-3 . CASSPSRGINQPQHF
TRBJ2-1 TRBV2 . CASSEVSQSSYNEQFF
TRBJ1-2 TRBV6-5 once CASSYSPGGSNYGYTF
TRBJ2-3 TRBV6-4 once CASSDEAGGGDTQYF
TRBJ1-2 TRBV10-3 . CAISGTGNYGYTF
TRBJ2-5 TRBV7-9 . CASSLSGGGSVWETQYF
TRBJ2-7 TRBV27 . CASSISTGNPYEQYF
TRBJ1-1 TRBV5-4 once CASSLSSGAEAFF
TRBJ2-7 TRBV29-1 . CSVSGQVGYEQYF
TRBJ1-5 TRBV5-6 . CASSLKERADQPQHF
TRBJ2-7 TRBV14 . CASSHSRGFSYEQYF